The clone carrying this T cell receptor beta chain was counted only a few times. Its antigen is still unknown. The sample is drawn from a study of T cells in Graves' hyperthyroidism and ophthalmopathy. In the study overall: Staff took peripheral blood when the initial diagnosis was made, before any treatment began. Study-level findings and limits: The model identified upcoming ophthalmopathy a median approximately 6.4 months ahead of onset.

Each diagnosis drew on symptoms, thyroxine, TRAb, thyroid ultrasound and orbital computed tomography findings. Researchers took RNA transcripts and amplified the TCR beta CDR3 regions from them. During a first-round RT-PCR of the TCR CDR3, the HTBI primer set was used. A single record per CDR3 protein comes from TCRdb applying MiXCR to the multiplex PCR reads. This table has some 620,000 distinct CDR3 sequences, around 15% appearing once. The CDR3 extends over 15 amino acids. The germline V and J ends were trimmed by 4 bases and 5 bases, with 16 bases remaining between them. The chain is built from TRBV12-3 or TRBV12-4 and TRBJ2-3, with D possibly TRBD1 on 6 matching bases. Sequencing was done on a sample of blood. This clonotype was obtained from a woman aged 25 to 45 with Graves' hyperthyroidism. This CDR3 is CASSSLRQVKDTQYF. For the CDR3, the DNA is TGTGCCAGCAGTTCCCTAAGACAGGTTAAAGATACGCAGTATTTT.